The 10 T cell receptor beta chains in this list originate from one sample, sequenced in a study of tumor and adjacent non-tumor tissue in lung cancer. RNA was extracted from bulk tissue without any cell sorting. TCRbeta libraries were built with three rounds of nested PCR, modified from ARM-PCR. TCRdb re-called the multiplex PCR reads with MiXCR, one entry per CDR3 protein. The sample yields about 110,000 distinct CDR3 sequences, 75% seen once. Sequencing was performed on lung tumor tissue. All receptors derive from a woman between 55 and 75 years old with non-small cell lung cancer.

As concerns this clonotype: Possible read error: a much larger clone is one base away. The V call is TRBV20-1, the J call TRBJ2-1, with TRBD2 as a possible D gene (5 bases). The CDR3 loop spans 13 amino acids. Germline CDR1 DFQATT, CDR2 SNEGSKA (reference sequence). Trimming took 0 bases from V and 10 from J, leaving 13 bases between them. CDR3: CSARDPTREEQFF. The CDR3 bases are TGCAGTGCTAGAGACCCGACAAGGGAGGAGCAGTTCTTC.

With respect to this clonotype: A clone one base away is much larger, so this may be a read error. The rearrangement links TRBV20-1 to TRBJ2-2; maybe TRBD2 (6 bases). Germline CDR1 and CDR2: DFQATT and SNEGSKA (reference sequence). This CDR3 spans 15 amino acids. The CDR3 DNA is TGCAGTGCCCTGGCGGGGCTTGTGAACACCGGGAAGCTGTTTTTT. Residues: CSALAGLVNTGKLFF.

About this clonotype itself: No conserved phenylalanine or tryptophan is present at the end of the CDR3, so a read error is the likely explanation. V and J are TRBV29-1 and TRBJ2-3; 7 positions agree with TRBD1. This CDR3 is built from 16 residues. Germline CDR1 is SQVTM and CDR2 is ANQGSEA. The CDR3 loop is CSVGRTGRSSTDTQYY. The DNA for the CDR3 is TGCAGCGTCGGCCGGACAGGACGATCTAGCACGGATACGCAGTATTAT.

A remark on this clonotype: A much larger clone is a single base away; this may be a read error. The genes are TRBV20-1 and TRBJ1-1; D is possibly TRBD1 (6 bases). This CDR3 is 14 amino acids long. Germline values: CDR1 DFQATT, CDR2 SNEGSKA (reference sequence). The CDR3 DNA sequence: TGCATTGCCCCATATAAGGGGGGTTACACTGAAGCTTTCTTT. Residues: CIAPYKGGYTEAFF.

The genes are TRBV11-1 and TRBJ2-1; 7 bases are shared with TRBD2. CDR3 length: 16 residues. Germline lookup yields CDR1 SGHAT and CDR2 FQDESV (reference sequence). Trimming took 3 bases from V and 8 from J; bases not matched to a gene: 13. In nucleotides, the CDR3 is TGTGCCAGCAGCTTTGCATTAGGCGGGAGAGGCTATGAGCAGTTCTTC. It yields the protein CASSFALGGRGYEQFF.

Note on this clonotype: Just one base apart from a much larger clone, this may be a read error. CDR3 sequence reads: CASSRGRGGTGNTIYF. The CDR3 DNA follows: TGCGCCAGCAGCCGAGGCCGGGGGGGCACTGGAAACACCATATATTTT. This chain links TRBV4-1 with TRBJ1-3; a possible D gene is TRBD1 (6 bases). This CDR3 contains 16 residues. Per germline, CDR1 MGHRA and CDR2 YSYEKL. V was cut by 4 bases and J by 2 bases, with 15 bases left in between.

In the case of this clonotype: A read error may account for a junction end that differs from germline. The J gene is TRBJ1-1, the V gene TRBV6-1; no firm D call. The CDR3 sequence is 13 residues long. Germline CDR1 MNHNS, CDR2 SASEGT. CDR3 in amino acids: CTSSHTRNTEAFF. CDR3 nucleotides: TGTACCAGCAGCCACACACGAAACACTGAAGCTTTCTTC.

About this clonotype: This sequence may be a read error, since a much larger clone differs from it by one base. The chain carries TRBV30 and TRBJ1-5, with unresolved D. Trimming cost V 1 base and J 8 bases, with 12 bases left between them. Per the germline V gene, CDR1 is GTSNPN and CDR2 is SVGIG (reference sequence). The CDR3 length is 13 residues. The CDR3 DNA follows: TGTGCCTGGAGTGGAAAGGGCAGTAAGCCCCAGCATTTT. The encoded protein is CAWSGKGSKPQHF. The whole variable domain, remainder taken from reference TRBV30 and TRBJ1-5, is SQTIHQWPATLVQPVGSPLSLECTVEGTSNPNLYWYRQAAGRGLQLLFYSVGIGQISSEVPQNLSASRPQDRQFILSSKKLLLSDSGFYLCAWSGKGSKPQHFGDGTRLSIL.

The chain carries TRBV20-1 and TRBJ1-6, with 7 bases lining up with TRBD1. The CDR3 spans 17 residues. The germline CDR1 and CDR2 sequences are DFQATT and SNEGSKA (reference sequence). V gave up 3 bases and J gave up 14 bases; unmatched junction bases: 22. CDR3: CSASPLLTGQSNSSLHF. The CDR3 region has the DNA TGCAGTGCTAGCCCTTTACTAACGGGACAGTCTAACTCATCCCTCCACTTT.

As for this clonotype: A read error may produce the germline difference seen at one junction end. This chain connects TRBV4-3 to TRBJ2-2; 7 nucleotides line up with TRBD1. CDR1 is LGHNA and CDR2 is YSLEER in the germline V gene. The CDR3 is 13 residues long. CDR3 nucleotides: TGTGTCAGCAGGCAAGAGTACTCAGGGGGGCTGTTTTTT. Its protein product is CVSRQEYSGGLFF.